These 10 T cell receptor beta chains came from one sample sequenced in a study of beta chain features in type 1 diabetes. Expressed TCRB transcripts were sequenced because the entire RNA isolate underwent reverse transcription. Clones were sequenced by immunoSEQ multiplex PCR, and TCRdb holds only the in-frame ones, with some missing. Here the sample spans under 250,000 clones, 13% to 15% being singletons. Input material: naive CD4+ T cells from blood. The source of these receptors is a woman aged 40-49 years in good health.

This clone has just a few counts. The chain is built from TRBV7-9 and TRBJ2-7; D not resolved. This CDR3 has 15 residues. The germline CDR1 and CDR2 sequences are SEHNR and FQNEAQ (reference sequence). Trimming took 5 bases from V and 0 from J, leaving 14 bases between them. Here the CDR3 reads CASSVQQLASYEQYF. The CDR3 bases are TGTGCCAGCAGCGTTCAACAGCTCGCCTCCTACGAGCAGTACTTC.

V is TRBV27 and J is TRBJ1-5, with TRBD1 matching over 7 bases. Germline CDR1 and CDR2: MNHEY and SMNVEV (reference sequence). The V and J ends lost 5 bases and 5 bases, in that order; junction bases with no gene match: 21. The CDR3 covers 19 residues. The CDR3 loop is CASSPYDLGTAWGDQPQHF. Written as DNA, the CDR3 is TGTGCCAGCAGTCCTTATGACCTCGGGACAGCCTGGGGAGATCAGCCCCAGCATTTT.

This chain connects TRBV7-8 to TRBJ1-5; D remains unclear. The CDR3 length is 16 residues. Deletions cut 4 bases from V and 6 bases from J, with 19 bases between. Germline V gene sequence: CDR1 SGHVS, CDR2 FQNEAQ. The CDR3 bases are TGTGCCAGCAGCTGGGGTGGCGGAGGTTCCCTTCAGCCCCAGCATTTT. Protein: CASSWGGGGSLQPQHF.

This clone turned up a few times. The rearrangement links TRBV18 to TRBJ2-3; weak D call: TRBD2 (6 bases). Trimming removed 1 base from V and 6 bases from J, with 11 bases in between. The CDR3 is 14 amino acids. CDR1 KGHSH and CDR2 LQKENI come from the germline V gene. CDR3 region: CASSPQAGTDTQYF. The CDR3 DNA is TGTGCCAGCTCACCACAGGCGGGGACCGATACGCAGTATTTT.

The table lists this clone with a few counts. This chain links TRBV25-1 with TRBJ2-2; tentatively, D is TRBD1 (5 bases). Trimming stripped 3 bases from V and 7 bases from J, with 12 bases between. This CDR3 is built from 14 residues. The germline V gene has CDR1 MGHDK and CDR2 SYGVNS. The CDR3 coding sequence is TGTGCCAGCAGTGATGCAGGGTTGGACGGGGAGCTGTTTTTT. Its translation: CASSDAGLDGELFF.

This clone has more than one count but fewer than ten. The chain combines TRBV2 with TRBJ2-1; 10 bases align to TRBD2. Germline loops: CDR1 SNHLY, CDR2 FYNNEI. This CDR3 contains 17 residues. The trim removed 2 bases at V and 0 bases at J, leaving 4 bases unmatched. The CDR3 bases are TGTGCCAGCAGTGAAAGTCTAGCGGGGGCCTCCTACAATGAGCAGTTCTTC. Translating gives CASSESLAGASYNEQFF.

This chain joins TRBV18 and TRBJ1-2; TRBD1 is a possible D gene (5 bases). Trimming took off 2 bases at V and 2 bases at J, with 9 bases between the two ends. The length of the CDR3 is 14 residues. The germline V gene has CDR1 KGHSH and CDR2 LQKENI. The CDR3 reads CASSPDRLNYGYTF. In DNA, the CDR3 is TGTGCCAGCTCACCAGACAGATTGAACTATGGCTACACCTTC.

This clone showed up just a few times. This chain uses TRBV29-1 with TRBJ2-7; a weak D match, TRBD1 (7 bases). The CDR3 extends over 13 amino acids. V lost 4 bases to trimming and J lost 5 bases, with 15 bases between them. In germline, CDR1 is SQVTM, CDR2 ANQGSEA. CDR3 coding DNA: TGCAGCGTTGCATCGGTCAGGGGGGACGAGCAGTACTTC. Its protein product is CSVASVRGDEQYF.

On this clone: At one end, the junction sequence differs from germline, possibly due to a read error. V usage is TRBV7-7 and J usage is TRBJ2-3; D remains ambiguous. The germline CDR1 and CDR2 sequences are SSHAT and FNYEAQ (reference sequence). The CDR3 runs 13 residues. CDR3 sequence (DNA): TGTGCTAGCAGCTCCTCCGACCGAGGCACGCAGTATTTT. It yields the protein CASSSSDRGTQYF.

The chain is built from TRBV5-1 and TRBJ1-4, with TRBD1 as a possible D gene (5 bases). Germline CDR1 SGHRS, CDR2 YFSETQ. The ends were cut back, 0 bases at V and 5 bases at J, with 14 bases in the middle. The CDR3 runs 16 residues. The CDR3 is CASSLAAGVKNEKLFF. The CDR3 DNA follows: TGCGCCAGCAGCTTGGCCGCGGGGGTGAAAAATGAAAAACTGTTTTTT.